This T cell receptor (beta chain) derives from a study of T-cell memory formation after mild COVID-19. Study information: Largely donor-specific TCR clusters were found. Study-wide results and caveats: Clones which contracted sat mainly in CM and EM if CD4+, and in EMRA if CD8+. While clones contracting from day 15 to 85 were balanced between CD4 and CD8, later expanders leaned CD4+.

Trimming cost V 1 base and J 7 bases, with 11 bases left between them. CDR1 is SGHAT and CDR2 is FQDESV in the germline V gene (reference sequence). This CDR3 is built from 14 residues. TCRalpha and TCRbeta libraries used 5'RACE with constant-segment primers and UMIs. TCRdb itself ran the 5' RACE reads through MiXCR, one entry per CDR3 protein. The repertoire holds hundreds of thousands of distinct CDR3 sequences, with 15% to 20% as singletons. Details on this clonotype: Its antigen is unknown.

This receptor was obtained from an adult woman who had mild COVID-19 (a few samples of this study predate the infection). Cell type and time point are not known. The specimen sequenced was PBMCs or a T cell subset sorted from them (not recorded which). The V gene is TRBV11-1, the J gene TRBJ2-1; D possibly corresponds to TRBD2 (6 bases). CDR3 loop: CASSLVDGRNEQFF. DNA of the CDR3: TGTGCCAGCAGCTTAGTTGATGGGAGGAATGAGCAGTTCTTC.